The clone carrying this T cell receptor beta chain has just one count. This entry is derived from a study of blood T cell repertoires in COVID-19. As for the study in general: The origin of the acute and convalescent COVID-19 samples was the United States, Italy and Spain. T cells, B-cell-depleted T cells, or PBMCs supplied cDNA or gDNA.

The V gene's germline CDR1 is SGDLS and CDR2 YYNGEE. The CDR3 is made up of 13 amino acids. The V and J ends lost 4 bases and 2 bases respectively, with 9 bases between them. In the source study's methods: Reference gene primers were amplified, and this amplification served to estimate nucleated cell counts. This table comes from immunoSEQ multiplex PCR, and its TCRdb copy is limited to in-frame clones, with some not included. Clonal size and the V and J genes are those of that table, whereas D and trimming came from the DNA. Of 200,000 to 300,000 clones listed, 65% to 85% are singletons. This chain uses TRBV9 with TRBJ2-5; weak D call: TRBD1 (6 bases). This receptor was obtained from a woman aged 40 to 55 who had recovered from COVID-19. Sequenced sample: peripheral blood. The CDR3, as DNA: TGTGCCAGCAGCTCACAGGGTCAAGAGACCCAGTACTTC. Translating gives CASSSQGQETQYF.